This T cell receptor (beta chain) stems from a study of control samples from healthy donors and cancer patients. The data were produced by immunoSEQ multiplex PCR, yet TCRdb's version contains in-frame clones alone and is incomplete. The sample records some 95,000 clones, roughly 89% being singletons. V lost 1 base to trimming and J lost 3 bases, with 10 bases between them. CDR1 is MNHEY and CDR2 is SVGAGI in the germline V gene. This CDR3 comprises 14 residues. The sequenced sample consisted of blood. This clonotype was sampled from a human donor in good health. The donor label of this sample is uncertain. The V call is TRBV6-5, the J call TRBJ2-7; D unclear. CDR3 coding DNA: TGTGCCAGCAGTTACTTGGTACGGGTCTACGAGCAGTACTTC. Protein: CASSYLVRVYEQYF.